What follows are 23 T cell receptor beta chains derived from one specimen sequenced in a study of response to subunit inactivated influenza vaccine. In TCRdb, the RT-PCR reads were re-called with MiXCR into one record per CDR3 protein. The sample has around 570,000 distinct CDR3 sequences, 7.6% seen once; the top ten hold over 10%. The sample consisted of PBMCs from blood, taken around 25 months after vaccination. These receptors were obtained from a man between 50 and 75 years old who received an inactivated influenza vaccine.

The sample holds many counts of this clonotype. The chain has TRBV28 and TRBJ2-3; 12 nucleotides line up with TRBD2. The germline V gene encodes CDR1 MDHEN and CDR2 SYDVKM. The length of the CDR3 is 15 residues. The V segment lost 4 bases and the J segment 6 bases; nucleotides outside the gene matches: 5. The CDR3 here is CASSWKTSGSDTQYF. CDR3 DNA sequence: TGTGCCAGCAGTTGGAAGACTAGCGGGAGTGATACGCAGTATTTT.

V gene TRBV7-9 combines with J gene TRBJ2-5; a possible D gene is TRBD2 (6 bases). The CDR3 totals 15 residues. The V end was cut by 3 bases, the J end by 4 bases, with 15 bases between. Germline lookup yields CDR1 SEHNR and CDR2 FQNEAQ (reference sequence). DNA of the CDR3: TGTGCCAGCAGCTTTTCCGGGAGCGTATTAGAGACCCAGTACTTC. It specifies CASSFSGSVLETQYF. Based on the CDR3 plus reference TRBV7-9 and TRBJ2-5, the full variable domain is DTGVSQNPRHKITKRGQNVTFRCDPISEHNRLYWYRQTLGQGPEFLTYFQNEAQLEKSRLLSDRFSAERPKGSFSTLEIQRTEQGDSAMYLCASSFSGSVLETQYFGPGTRLLVL.

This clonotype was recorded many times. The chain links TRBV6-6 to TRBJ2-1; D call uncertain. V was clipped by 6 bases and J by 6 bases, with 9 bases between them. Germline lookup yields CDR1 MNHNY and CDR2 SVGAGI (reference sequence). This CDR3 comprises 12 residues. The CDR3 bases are TGTGCCAGCAGCCTAGGCACCAATGAGCAGTTCTTC. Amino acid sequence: CASSLGTNEQFF.

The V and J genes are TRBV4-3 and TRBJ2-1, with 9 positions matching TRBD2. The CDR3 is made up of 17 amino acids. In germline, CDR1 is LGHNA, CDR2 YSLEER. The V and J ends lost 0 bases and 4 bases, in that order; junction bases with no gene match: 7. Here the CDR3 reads CASSQDVALAGYNEQFF. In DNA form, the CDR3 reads TGCGCCAGCAGCCAAGATGTGGCACTAGCGGGTTACAATGAGCAGTTCTTC.

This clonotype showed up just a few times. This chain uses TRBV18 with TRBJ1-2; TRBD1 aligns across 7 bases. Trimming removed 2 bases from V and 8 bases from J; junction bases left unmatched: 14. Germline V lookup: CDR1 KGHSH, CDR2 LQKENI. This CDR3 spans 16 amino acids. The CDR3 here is CASSPAPTGTIIGYTF. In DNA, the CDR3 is TGTGCCAGCTCACCAGCCCCGACAGGGACAATCATCGGCTACACCTTC.

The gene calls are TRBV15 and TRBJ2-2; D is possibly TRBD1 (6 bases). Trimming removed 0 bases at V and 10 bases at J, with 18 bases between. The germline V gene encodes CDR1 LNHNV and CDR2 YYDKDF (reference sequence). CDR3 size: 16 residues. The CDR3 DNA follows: TGTGCCACCAGCAGAGATAGTCAAAACAGGGCTCAGGAGCTGTTTTTT. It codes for CATSRDSQNRAQELFF.

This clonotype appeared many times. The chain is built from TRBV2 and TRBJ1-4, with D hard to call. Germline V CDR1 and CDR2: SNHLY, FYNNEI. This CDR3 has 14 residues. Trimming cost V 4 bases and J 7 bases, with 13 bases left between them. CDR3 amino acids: CASSVAGSVEKLFF. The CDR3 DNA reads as TGTGCCAGCAGTGTTGCAGGCTCGGTTGAAAAACTGTTTTTT.

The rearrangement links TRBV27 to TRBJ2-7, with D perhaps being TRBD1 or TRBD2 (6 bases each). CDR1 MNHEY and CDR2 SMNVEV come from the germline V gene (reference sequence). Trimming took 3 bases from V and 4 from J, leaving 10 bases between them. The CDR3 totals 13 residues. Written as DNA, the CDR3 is TGTGCCAGCAGTTTGGGGGGCTGGTACGAGCAGTACTTC. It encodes CASSLGGWYEQYF.

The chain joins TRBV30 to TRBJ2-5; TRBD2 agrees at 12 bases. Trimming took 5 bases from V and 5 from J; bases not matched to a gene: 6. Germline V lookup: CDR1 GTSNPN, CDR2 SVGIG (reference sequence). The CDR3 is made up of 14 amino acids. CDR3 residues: CAWSRTSGKETQYF. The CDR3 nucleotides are TGTGCCTGGTCCCGGACTAGCGGGAAGGAGACCCAGTACTTC. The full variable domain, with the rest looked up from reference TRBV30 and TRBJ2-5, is SQTIHQWPATLVQPVGSPLSLECTVEGTSNPNLYWYRQAAGRGLQLLFYSVGIGQISSEVPQNLSASRPQDRQFILSSKKLLLSDSGFYLCAWSRTSGKETQYFGPGTRLLVL.

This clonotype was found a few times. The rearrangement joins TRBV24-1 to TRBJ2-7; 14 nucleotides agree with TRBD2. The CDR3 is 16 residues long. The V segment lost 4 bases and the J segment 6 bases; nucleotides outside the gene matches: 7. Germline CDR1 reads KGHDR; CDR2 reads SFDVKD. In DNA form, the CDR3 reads TGTGCCACCAGTGACGGGACTAGCGGGAGATCGGGCGAGCAGTACTTC. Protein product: CATSDGTSGRSGEQYF.

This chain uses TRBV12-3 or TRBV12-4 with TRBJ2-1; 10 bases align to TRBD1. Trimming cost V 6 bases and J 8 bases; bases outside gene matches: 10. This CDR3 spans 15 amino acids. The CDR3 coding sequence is TGTGCCAGCAGCCCGACAGGGGGCGGGGAGGATGAGCAGTTCTTC. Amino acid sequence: CASSPTGGGEDEQFF.

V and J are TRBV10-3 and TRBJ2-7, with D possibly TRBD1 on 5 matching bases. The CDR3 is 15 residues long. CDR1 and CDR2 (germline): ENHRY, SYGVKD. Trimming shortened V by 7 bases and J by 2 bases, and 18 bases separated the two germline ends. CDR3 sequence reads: CAITPDQGDPYEQYF. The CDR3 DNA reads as TGTGCCATCACCCCTGACCAGGGTGACCCCTACGAGCAGTACTTC.

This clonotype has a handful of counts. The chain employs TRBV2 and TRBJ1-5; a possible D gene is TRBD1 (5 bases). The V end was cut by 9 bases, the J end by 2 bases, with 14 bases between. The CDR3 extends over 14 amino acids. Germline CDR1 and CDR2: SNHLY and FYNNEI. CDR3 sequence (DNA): TGTGCCAGTCAACCGAGGGGTGGCAATCAGCCCCAGCATTTT. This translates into CASQPRGGNQPQHF.

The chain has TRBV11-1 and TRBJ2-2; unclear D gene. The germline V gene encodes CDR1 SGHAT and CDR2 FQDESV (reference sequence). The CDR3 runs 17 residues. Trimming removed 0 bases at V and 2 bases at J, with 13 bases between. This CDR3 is CASSLAFPEANTGELFF. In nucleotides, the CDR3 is TGTGCCAGCAGCTTAGCCTTCCCGGAAGCAAACACCGGGGAGCTGTTTTTT.

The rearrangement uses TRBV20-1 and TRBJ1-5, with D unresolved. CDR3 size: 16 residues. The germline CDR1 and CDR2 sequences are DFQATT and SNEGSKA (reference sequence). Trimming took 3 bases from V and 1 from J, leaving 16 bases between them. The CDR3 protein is CSASLTLTSSNQPQHF. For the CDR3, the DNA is TGCAGTGCTAGCCTTACTTTGACATCAAGCAATCAGCCCCAGCATTTT.

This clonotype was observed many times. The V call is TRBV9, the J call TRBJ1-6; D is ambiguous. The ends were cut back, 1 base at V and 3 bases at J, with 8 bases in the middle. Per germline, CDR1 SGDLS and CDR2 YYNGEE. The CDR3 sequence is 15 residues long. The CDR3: CASSVRQLYNSPLHF. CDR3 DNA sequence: TGTGCCAGCAGCGTACGGCAGCTCTATAATTCACCCCTCCACTTT.

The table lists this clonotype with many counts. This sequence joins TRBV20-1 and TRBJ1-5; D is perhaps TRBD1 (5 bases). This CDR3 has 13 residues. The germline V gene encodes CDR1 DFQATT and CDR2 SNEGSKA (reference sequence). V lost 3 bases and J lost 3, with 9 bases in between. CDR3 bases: TGCAGTGCTAGGGACAAGCCCAATCAGCCCCAGCATTTT. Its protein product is CSARDKPNQPQHF.

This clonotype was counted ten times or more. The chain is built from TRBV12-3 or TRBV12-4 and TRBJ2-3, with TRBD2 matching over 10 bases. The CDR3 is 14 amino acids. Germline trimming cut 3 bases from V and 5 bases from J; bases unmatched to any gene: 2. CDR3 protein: CASSFVAGGDTQYF. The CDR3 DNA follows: TGTGCCAGCAGTTTTGTAGCGGGAGGAGATACGCAGTATTTT.

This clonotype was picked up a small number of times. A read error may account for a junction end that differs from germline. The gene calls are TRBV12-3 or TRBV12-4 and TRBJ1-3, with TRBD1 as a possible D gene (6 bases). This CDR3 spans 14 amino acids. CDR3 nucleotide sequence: TGTGCCAGCAGTTTCCAGGGGTTGGGATACACCAGATATTTT. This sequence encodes CASSFQGLGYTRYF.

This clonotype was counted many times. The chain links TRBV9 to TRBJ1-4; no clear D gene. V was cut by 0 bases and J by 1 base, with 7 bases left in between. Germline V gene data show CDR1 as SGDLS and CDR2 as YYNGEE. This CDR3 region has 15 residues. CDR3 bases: TGTGCCAGCAGCGTAGGACAAGGAACTAATGAAAAACTGTTTTTT. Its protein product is CASSVGQGTNEKLFF.

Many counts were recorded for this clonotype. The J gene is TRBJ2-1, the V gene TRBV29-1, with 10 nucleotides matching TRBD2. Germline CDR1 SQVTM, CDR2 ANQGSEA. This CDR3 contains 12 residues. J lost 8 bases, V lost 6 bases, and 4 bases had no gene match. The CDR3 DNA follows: TGCAGCGTCCTAGCGGGAGTTGATGAGCAGTTCTTC. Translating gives CSVLAGVDEQFF.

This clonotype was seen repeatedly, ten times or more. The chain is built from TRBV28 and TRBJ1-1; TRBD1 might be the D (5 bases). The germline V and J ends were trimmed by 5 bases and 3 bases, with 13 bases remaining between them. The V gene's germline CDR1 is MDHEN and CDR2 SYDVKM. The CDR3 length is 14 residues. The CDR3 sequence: CASSVPQGHTEAFF. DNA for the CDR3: TGTGCCAGCAGTGTCCCGCAGGGTCACACTGAAGCTTTCTTT.

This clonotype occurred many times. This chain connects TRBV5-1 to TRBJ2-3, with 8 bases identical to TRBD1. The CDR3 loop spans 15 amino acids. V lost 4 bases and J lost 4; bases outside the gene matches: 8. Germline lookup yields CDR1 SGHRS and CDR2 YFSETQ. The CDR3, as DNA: TGCGCCAGCAGCCCGTGGACAGGGAGCGCAGATACGCAGTATTTT. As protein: CASSPWTGSADTQYF.